Sequencing of this T cell receptor (beta chain) was carried out in a study of blood T cell repertoires in COVID-19. In the original processing: The assay estimated nucleated cells by amplifying reference gene primers. Profiled with immunoSEQ multiplex PCR; TCRdb holds only in-frame clones, not every one. V and J calls and clone size are as listed in that table; D and trimming were resolved from the DNA. The sample carries approximately 210,000 clones, less than 90% recorded once. There are 16 residues in the CDR3. The source of this sequence is a man aged 25 to 45 with active or convalescent COVID-19. The gene calls are TRBV12-2 and TRBJ2-2; TRBD1 was called by the table and not checked on the DNA. TRBV12-2 is classified as a pseudogene. Material: peripheral blood. CDR3 DNA: TGTGCAAGTCGCTTAGTCTCCAGGGGGCATACCGGGGAGCTGTTTTTT. As protein: CASRLVSRGHTGELFF.